This TCR beta chain was sequenced for a study of regulatory T cells in long-lasting Graves disease. Study-level background: The term persistent Graves' disease signified upward of 5 years on antithyroid drugs with positive TSH receptor antibodies.

Building the TCR beta libraries relied on iRepertoire HTBI primers, and CDR3 regions underwent Arm-PCR. TCRdb itself ran the multiplex PCR reads through MiXCR, one entry per CDR3 protein. The sample lists more than 650,000 distinct CDR3 sequences; about 30% were seen once. Trimming left V 1 base short and J 6 bases short, with 18 bases between. The CDR3 covers 16 residues. The germline V gene has CDR1 SEHNR and CDR2 FQNEAQ (reference sequence). Time point defined: persistent/refractory GD, antithyroid drugs over 5 years with positive TRAb. TCR sequences were obtained from RNA taken from PBMCs. It was by American Thyroid Association guidelines that Graves' disease was diagnosed. From an endocrinology department in Xi'an, China, came the patients. As collected, the peripheral blood samples measured around 9 milliliters each and went into EDTA tubes.

This chain uses TRBV7-9 with TRBJ1-1; D not resolved. The sample here was peripheral blood mononuclear cells (PBMCs), taken when the disease was refractory, from a patient treated with antithyroid drugs. The TCR sequence derives from a female donor with Graves disease. CDR3 bases: TGTGCCAGCAGCTTAGGGATGCCATCGAGGGTAGCTGAAGCTTTCTTT. Protein sequence: CASSLGMPSRVAEAFF.